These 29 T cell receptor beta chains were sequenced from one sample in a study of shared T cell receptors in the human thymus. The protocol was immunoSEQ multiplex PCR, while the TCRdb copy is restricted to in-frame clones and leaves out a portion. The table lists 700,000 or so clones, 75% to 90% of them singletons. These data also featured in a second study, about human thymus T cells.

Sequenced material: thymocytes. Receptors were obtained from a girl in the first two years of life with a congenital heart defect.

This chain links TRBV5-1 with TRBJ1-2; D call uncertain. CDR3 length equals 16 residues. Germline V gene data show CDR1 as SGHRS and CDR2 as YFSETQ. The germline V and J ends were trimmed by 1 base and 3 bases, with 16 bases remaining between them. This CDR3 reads CASSLSTGRWYYGYTF. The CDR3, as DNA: TGCGCCAGCAGCTTGTCAACCGGCAGGTGGTACTATGGCTACACCTTC. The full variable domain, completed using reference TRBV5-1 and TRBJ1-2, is KAGVTQTPRYLIKTRGQQVTLSCSPISGHRSVSWYQQTPGQGLQFLFEYFSETQRNKGNFPGRFSGRQFSNSRSEMNVSTLELGDSALYLCASSLSTGRWYYGYTFGSGTRLTVV.

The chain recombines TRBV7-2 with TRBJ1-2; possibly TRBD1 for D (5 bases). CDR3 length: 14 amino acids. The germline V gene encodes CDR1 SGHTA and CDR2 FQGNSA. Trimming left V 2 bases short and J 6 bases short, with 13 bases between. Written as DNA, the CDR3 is TGTGCCAGCAGCTTACCTCCAGGGTGGGATGGCTACACCTTC. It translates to CASSLPPGWDGYTF.

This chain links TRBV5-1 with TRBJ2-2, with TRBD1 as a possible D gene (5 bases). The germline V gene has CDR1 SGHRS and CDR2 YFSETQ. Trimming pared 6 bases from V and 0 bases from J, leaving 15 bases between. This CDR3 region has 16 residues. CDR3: CASNLPGLANTGELFF. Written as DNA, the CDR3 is TGCGCCAGCAACCTTCCAGGGTTGGCGAACACCGGGGAGCTGTTTTTT. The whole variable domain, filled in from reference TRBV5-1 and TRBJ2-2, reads KAGVTQTPRYLIKTRGQQVTLSCSPISGHRSVSWYQQTPGQGLQFLFEYFSETQRNKGNFPGRFSGRQFSNSRSEMNVSTLELGDSALYLCASNLPGLANTGELFFGEGSRLTVL.

The CDR3 sequence: CASSETGYRSPLHF. In DNA form, the CDR3 reads TGTGCCAGCAGTGAGACAGGGTATCGTTCACCCCTCCACTTT. This chain links TRBV6-5 with TRBJ1-6; 7 nucleotides line up with TRBD1. Germline CDR1 reads MNHEY; CDR2 reads SVGAGI. The CDR3 contains 14 residues. Losses at the gene ends were 5 bases for V and 9 bases for J; bases not matched to a gene: 7.

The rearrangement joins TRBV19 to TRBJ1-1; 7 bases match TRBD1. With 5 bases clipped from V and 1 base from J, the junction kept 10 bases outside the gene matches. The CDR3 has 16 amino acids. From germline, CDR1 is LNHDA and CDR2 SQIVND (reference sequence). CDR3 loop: CASSPLPGGQNTEAFF. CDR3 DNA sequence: TGTGCCAGTAGTCCTCTCCCAGGGGGTCAGAACACTGAAGCTTTCTTT.

The CDR3 DNA is TGTGCCAGCAGCCCCCCCGGGACAGCCTATGGCTACACCTTC. Residues: CASSPPGTAYGYTF. The chain employs TRBV9 and TRBJ1-2; the match to TRBD1 covers 7 bases. CDR3 size: 14 residues. Germline loops: CDR1 SGDLS, CDR2 YYNGEE. V was pared by 4 bases and J by 4 bases, with 7 bases of the junction left unmatched.

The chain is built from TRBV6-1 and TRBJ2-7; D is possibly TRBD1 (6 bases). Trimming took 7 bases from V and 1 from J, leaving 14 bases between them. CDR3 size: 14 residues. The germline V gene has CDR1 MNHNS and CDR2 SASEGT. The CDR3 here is CASNRQVISYEQYF. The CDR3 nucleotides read TGTGCCAGCAATCGACAGGTGATTTCCTACGAGCAGTACTTC.

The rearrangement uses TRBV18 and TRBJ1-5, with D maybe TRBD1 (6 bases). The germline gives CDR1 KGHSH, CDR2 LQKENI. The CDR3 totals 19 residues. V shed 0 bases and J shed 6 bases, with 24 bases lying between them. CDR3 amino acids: CASSPPRGRDIRVAQPQHF. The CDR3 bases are TGTGCCAGCTCACCACCGAGAGGGAGGGACATTCGGGTAGCTCAGCCCCAGCATTTT.

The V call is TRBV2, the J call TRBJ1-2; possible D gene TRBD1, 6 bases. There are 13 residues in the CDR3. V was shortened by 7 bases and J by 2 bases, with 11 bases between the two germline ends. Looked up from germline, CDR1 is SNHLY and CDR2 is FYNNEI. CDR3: CASTDSQNYGYTF. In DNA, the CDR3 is TGTGCCAGCACGGACAGCCAAAACTATGGCTACACCTTC. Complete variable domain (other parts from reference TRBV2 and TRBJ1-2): EPEVTQTPSHQVTQMGQEVILRCVPISNHLYFYWYRQILGQKVEFLVSFYNNEISEKSEIFDDQFSVERPDGSNFTLKIRSTKLEDSAMYFCASTDSQNYGYTFGSGTRLTVV.

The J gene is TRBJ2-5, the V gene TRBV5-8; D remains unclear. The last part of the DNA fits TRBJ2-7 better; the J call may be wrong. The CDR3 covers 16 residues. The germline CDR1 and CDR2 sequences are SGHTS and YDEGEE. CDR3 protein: CASSLVSGTLSYEQYF. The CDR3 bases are TGTGCCAGCAGCTTGGTTTCAGGAACACTCTCCTACGAGCAGTACTTC.

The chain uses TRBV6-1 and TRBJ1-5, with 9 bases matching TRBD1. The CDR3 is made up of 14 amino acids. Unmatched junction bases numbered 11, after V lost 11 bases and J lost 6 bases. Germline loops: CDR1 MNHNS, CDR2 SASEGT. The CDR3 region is CAAGGDRAAQPQHF. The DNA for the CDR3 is TGTGCCGCCGGAGGGGACAGGGCGGCTCAGCCCCAGCATTTT.

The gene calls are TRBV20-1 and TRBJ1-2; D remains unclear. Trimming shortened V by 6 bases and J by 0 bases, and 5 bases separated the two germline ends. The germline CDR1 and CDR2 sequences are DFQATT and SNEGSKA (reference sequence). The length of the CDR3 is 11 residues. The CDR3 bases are TGCAGTGCCGCTACTAACTATGGCTACACCTTC. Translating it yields CSAATNYGYTF.

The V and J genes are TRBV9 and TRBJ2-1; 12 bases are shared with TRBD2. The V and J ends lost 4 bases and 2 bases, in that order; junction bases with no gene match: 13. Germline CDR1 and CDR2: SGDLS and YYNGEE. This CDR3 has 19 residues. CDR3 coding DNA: TGTGCCAGCAGCTCACCCCGGGGGAGGACTAGCGGGGCCTACAATGAGCAGTTCTTC. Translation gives CASSSPRGRTSGAYNEQFF.

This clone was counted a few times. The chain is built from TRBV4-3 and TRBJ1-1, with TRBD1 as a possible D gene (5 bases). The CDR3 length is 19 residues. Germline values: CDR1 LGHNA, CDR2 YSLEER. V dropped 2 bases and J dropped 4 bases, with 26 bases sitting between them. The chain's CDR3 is CASSQLVHGARGISTEAFF. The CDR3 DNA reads TGCGCCAGCAGCCAATTAGTTCACGGGGCGCGGGGTATTAGCACTGAAGCTTTCTTT.

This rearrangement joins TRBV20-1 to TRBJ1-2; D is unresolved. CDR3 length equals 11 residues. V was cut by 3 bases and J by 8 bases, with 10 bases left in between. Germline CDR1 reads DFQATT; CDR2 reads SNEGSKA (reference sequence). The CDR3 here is CSASKGSGYTF. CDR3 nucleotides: TGCAGTGCTAGTAAAGGGAGCGGCTACACCTTC.

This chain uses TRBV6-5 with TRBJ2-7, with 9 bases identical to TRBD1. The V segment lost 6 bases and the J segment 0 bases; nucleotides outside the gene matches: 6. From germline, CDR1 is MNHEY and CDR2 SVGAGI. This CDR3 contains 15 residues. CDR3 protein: CASRTGTGNSYEQYF. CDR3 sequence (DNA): TGTGCCAGCAGAACCGGGACAGGGAACTCCTACGAGCAGTACTTC.

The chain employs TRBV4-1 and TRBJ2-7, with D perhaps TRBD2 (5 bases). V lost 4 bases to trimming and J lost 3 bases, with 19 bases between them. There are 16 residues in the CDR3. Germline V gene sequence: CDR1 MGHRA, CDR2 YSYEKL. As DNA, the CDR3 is TGCGCCAGCAGCCTTATCGGGATGAATCCAGACTACGAGCAGTACTTC. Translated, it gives CASSLIGMNPDYEQYF.

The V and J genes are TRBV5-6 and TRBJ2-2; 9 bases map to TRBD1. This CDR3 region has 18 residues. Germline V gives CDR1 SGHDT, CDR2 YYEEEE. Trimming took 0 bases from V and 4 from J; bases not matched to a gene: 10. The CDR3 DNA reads TGTGCCAGCAGCTTGGGCCAGGACAGGGGATCGAGCACCGGGGAGCTGTTTTTT. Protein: CASSLGQDRGSSTGELFF.

The CDR3 coding sequence is TGTGCCATCAGTGAGGCTACCCCGACCGGGACAGGACCAGGGAAGGGTAATTCACCCCTCCACTTT. It yields the protein CAISEATPTGTGPGKGNSPLHF. This chain uses TRBV10-3 with TRBJ1-6; TRBD1 agrees at 8 bases. The CDR3 has 22 amino acids. Per the germline V gene, CDR1 is ENHRY and CDR2 is SYGVKD. V was pared by 2 bases and J by 6 bases, with 24 bases of the junction left unmatched.

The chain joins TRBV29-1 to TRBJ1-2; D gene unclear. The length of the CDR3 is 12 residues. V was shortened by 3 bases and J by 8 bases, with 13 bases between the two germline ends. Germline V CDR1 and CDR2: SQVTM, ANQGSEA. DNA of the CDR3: TGCAGCGTTGACGAGGGCTTAGGGGGCTACACCTTC. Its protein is CSVDEGLGGYTF.

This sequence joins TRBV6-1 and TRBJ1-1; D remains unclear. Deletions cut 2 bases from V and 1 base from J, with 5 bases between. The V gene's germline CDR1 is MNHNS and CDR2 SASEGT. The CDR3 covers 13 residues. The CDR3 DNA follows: TGTGCCAGCAGTGAATTCAAGAACACTGAAGCTTTCTTT. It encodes CASSEFKNTEAFF.

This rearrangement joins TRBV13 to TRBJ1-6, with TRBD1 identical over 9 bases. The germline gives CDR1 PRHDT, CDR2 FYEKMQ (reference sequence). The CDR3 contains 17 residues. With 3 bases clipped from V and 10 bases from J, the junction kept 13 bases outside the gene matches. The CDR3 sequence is CASSLTLQGAHGSPLHF. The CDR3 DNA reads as TGTGCCAGCAGCTTGACCTTACAGGGGGCGCATGGCTCACCCCTCCACTTT.

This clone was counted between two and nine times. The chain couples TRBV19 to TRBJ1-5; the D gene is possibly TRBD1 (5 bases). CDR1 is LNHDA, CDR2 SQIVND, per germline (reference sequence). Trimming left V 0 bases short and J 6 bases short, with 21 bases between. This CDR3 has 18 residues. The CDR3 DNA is TGTGCCAGTAGTATAGATCTGTCCATGGGGCAGGCAACTCAGCCCCAGCATTTT. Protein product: CASSIDLSMGQATQPQHF.

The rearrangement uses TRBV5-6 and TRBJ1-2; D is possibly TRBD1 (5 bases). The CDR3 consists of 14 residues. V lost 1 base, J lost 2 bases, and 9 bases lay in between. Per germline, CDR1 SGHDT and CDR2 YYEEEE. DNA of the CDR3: TGTGCCAGCAGCTTGCGGGCAGGGAACTATGGCTACACCTTC. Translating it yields CASSLRAGNYGYTF.

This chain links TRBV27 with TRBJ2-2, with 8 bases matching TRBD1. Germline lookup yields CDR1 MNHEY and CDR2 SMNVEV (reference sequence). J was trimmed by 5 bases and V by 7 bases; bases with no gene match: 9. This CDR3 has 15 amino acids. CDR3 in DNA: TGTGCCAGCACCAAAGGACAGGGTGGGACCGGGGAGCTGTTTTTT. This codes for CASTKGQGGTGELFF.

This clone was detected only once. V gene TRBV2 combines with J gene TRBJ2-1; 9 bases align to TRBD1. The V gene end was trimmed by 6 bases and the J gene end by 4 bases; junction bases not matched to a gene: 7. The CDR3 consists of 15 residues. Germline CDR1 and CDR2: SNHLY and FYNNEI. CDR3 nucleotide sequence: TGTGCCAGCAGGGACCCGACAGGGGGATACAATGAGCAGTTCTTC. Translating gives CASRDPTGGYNEQFF.

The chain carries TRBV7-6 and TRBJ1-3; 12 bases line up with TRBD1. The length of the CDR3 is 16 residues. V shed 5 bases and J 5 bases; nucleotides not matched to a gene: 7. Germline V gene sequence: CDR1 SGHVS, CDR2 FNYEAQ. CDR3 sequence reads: CASSGSGTGGRNTIYF. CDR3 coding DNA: TGTGCCAGCAGCGGATCCGGGACAGGGGGCCGAAACACCATATATTTT.

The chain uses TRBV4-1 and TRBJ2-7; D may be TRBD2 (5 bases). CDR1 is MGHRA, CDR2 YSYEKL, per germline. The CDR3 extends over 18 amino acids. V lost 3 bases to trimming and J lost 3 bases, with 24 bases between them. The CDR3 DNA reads TGCGCCAGCAGCCATGTGCCTTTTAGTACGGACTGGAGCTACGAGCAGTACTTC. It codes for CASSHVPFSTDWSYEQYF.

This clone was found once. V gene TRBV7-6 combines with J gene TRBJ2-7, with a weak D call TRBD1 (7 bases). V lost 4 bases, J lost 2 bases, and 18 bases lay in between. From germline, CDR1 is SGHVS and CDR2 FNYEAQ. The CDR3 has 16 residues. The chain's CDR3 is CASSSRQGLPPYEQYF. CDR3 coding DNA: TGTGCCAGCAGCTCAAGACAGGGACTCCCCCCCTACGAGCAGTACTTC.